This paragraph covers one TCR beta chain sequence. What it binds is not known. Some clones are missing from TCRdb's copy, which holds only in-frame ones; the method was immunoSEQ multiplex PCR. Here the sample spans roughly 93,000 clones, roughly 89% being singletons. The CDR3 is 14 amino acids. CDR1 and CDR2 from the germline V gene are MDHEN and SYDVKM. V lost 7 bases, J lost 3 bases, and 12 bases lay in between. This sample is drawn from a study of OX40 agonist ivuxolimab in advanced cancers. As for the study in general: The patients received agonistic anti-OX40 (CD134) antibody ivuxolimab. Subjects had a mean age of roughly 60 years, with a range of about 23 to 79; roughly 83% were male. Intravenous ivuxolimab at 0.01 to 10 mg/kg was given to patients every 2 weeks. Study results and caveats: At 0.1 to 3.0 mg/kg and by week 6, clonal expansion occurred in CD4+ and CD8+ blood T cells.

The receptor's source is an adult with an advanced solid tumor such as melanoma, head and neck, liver or kidney cancer. The sequencing here drew on CD4+ or CD8+ T cells sorted from blood, taken in a trial of the OX40 agonist ivuxolimab. The gene calls are TRBV28 and TRBJ2-2; D is ambiguous. The CDR3 here is CASTSPSYTGELFF. CDR3 bases: TGTGCCAGCACTTCCCCCTCTTACACCGGGGAGCTGTTTTTT.